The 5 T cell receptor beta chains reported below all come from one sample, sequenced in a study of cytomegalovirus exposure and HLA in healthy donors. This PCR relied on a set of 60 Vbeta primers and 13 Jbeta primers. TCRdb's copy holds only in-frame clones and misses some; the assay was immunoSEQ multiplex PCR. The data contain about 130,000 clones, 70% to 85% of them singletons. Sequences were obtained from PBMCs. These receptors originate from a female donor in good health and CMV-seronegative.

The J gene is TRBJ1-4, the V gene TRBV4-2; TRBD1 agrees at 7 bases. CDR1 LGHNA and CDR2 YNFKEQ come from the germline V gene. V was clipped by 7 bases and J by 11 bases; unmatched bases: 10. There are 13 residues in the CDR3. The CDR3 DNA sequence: TGTGCCAGCACCCTCGGGACAGATCGGAAACTGTTTTTT. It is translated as CASTLGTDRKLFF.

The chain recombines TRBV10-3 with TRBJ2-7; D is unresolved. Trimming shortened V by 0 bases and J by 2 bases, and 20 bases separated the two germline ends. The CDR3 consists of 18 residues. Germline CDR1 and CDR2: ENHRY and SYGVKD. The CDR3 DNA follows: TGTGCCATCAGTGAGTCGAAATCTGTGCGAAACTCTACCTACGAGCAGTACTTC. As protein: CAISESKSVRNSTYEQYF.

The CDR3 reads CASSVADRAYEQYF. The CDR3 DNA follows: TGTGCCAGCAGCGTAGCCGACAGGGCCTACGAGCAGTACTTC. V and J are TRBV9 and TRBJ2-7; 7 bases agree with TRBD1. This CDR3 comprises 14 residues. Germline assignment: CDR1 SGDLS and CDR2 YYNGEE. V lost 0 bases, J lost 2 bases, and 2 bases stayed unmatched.

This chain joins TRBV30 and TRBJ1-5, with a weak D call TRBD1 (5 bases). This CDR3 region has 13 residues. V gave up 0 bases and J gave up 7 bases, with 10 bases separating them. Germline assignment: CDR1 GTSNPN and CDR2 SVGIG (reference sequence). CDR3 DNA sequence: TGTGCCTGGAGTGTACAGGTACAGCAGCCCCAGCATTTT. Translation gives CAWSVQVQQPQHF.

The CDR3 DNA reads as TGTGCCAGCAGTTTAAGGGACAGAGAAGAGACCCAGTACTTC. It codes for CASSLRDREETQYF. This chain links TRBV27 with TRBJ2-5; TRBD1 matches at 7 bases. V lost 2 bases to trimming and J lost 3 bases; unmatched junction nucleotides: 3. The CDR3 totals 14 residues. Germline CDR1 MNHEY, CDR2 SMNVEV (reference sequence).